This T cell receptor (beta chain) was obtained from a study of cytomegalovirus exposure and HLA in healthy donors. The PCR used 60 Vbeta and 13 Jbeta primers. Assay: immunoSEQ multiplex PCR; the TCRdb copy retains only in-frame clones and omits some. The table has 85,000 to 100,000 clones, over 80% seen once. The TCR was taken from a female donor in good health and CMV-seropositive. Sequencing was done on a sample of PBMCs.

The CDR3 nucleotides read TGTGCCAGCAGCTCCCCCCGGGGGGGACAATATAATTCACCCCTCCACTTT. Translating gives CASSSPRGGQYNSPLHF. This chain links TRBV7-9 with TRBJ1-6; D possibly corresponds to TRBD1 (6 bases). The CDR3 is 17 residues long. V was cut by 4 bases and J by 4 bases, with 17 bases left in between. The germline CDR1 and CDR2 sequences are SEHNR and FQNEAQ (reference sequence). Supplemented by reference TRBV7-9 and TRBJ1-6, the full variable domain reads DTGVSQNPRHKITKRGQNVTFRCDPISEHNRLYWYRQTLGQGPEFLTYFQNEAQLEKSRLLSDRFSAERPKGSFSTLEIQRTEQGDSAMYLCASSSPRGGQYNSPLHFGNGTRLTVT.